The rows below give T cell receptor beta chains drawn from one sample of a study of shared clonotypes between healthy human individuals. Sequenced by immunoSEQ multiplex PCR; TCRdb stores in-frame clones only, minus some. The sample includes around 2.5 million clones, 93% of them seen just once. The sequenced sample consisted of naive CD4+ T cells from PBMCs. The receptors originated from a man between 18 and 29 years old in good health. Some clones in this sample may be carry-over from other donors' samples. Each CDR3 is given with its conserved first and last residue. The D gene is left open where the match is weak. Size is omitted from some rows. Given values are once, few, many or a class for expanded clones.

d_gene | abundance | j_gene | v_gene | CDR3nt | CDR3aa
NA | NA | TRBJ2-2 | TRBV7-3 | TGTGCCAGCAGCTTACAACCGGGACAAATCCGCGGGGAGCTGTTTTTT | CASSLQPGQIRGELFF
NA | few | TRBJ2-7 | TRBV29-1 | TGCAGCGTAGGGGAGCTGTACGAGCAGTACTTC | CSVGELYEQYF
TRBD1 | NA | TRBJ2-7 | TRBV11-3 | TGTGCCAGCACCACACCCGACAGGGCTCTCTACGAGCAGTACTTC | CASTTPDRALYEQYF
TRBD2 | NA | TRBJ2-7 | TRBV18 | TGTGCCAGCTCACCACAGAGCGGGAGTATATACGAGCAGTACTTC | CASSPQSGSIYEQYF
TRBD2 | once | TRBJ2-2 | TRBV28 | TGTGCCAGCAGTTTACTGCTAGCGGGGAACACCGGGGAGCTGTTTTTT | CASSLLLAGNTGELFF
NA | NA | TRBJ1-4 | TRBV29-1 | TGCAGCGTTGACTCAGGGTTGGGGGGTGAAAAACTGTTTTTT | CSVDSGLGGEKLFF
NA | NA | TRBJ1-5 | TRBV6-5 | TGTGCCAGCAGTTACTCTTACCAGGAGGGAGTCCAGCCCCAGCATTTT | CASSYSYQEGVQPQHF
NA | once | TRBJ2-7 | TRBV28 | TGTGCCACTTGGGACGGCACCTCCTACGAGCAGTACTTC | CATWDGTSYEQYF
NA | NA | TRBJ1-1 | TRBV7-2 | TGTGCCAGCAGTTTCCGTCGGGACACCACTGAAGCTTTCTTT | CASSFRRDTTEAFF
NA | NA | TRBJ1-4 | TRBV28 | TGTGCCAGCAGTTTGCGAGGGGCTGGGACTAATGAAAAACTGTTTTTT | CASSLRGAGTNEKLFF
TRBD1 | NA | TRBJ2-2 | TRBV5-5 | TGTGCCAGCAGCCGAGGGACAGCGGGGGAGCTGTTTTTT | CASSRGTAGELFF
NA | NA | TRBJ2-7 | TRBV21-1 | TGTGCCAATCGGACAGCTACCTACGAGCAGTACTTC | CANRTATYEQYF
NA | NA | TRBJ2-1 | TRBV20-1 | TGCAGTGCTAGGGGGACTGAGCAGTTCTTC | CSARGTEQFF
TRBD1 | once | TRBJ1-2 | TRBV19 | TGTGCCAGTAGTATAGTCAGCCGGGACAGCTATGGCTACACCTTC | CASSIVSRDSYGYTF
NA | NA | TRBJ2-3 | TRBV20-1 | TGCAGTGCAATGAGAGATACGCAGTATTTT | CSAMRDTQYF
NA | few | TRBJ1-1 | TRBV7-2 | TGTGCCAGCAGCCAAGGACAGTTTGAAGCTTTCTTT | CASSQGQFEAFF
NA | once | TRBJ2-1 | TRBV30 | TGTGCCTGGACAAGTAGGCCGAATGAGCAGTTCTTC | CAWTSRPNEQFF
TRBD2 | once | TRBJ2-5 | TRBV6-6 | TGTGCCAGCAGTTACTCGCGGGGACTAGCGGGAGAGACCCAGTACTTC | CASSYSRGLAGETQYF
NA | NA | TRBJ2-7 | TRBV6-5 | TGTGCCAGCAGTTACTCGACGGCCAACTACGAGCAGTACTTC | CASSYSTANYEQYF
TRBD1 | few | TRBJ1-5 | TRBV6-1 | TGTGCCAGCGAACCAGGGGGAGGACAGCCCCAGCATTTT | CASEPGGGQPQHF
NA | NA | TRBJ1-2 | TRBV28 | TGTGCCAGCAGTATCACGCTCAGGGAGAGCTATGGCTACACCTTC | CASSITLRESYGYTF
NA | NA | TRBJ1-2 | TRBV7-9 | TGTGCCAGCAGCCCCTTGGCCGGGGATGGCTACACCTTC | CASSPLAGDGYTF
NA | NA | TRBJ2-7 | TRBV5-1 | TGCGCCAGCAGCTTGTCGCAGGTTGGGGCCGAGCAGTACTTC | CASSLSQVGAEQYF
NA | NA | TRBJ1-5 | TRBV6-1 | TGTGCCAGCAGTGAAGCGCTATTTGGGGACCAGCCCCAGCATTTT | CASSEALFGDQPQHF
NA | NA | TRBJ1-5 | TRBV9 | TGTGCCAGACCCGGGCCCCAGCATTTT | CARPGPQHF
NA | NA | TRBJ2-6 | TRBV5-4 | TGTGCCAGCAGCTATCAGGGGACGACCAACGTCCTGACTTTC | CASSYQGTTNVLTF
NA | NA | TRBJ2-7 | TRBV6-6 | TGTGCCAGCAGTTACTCTTTGAGGGGATTAACCTACGAGCAGTACTTC | CASSYSLRGLTYEQYF
TRBD2 | NA | TRBJ2-7 | TRBV6-4 | TGTGCCAGCAGCAGAGAGGGAGGGGAAAAGCAGTACTTC | CASSREGGEKQYF
NA | NA | TRBJ2-4 | TRBV9 | TGTGCCAGCAGCCCCCAGGCCGGGGGCAGAAACATTCAGTACTTC | CASSPQAGGRNIQYF
TRBD2 | NA | TRBJ2-3 | TRBV19 | TGTGCCAGTAGTATGACTAGCGGGAACACAGATACGCAGTATTTT | CASSMTSGNTDTQYF
TRBD1 | NA | TRBJ2-7 | TRBV7-9 | TGTGCCAGCAGCCCGCAAAGGGACAGCTACGAGCAGTACTTC | CASSPQRDSYEQYF
NA | NA | TRBJ1-2 | TRBV4-3 | TGCGCCAGCAGCCAAGATCGGACATATGGCTACACCTTC | CASSQDRTYGYTF
NA | NA | TRBJ1-2 | TRBV30 | TGTGCCTGGAGTGTAGGGGTCAGCTCGGTTAGAGGCTACACCTTC | CAWSVGVSSVRGYTF
NA | NA | TRBJ1-5 | TRBV6-1 | TGTGCCAGCAGTGAAAAGGGTTCCGACCGGGGCCGCAATCAGCCCCAGCATTTT | CASSEKGSDRGRNQPQHF
NA | once | TRBJ1-1 | TRBV5-1 | TGCGCCAGCAGCCCTCAAGGGCCGAACACTGAAGCTTTCTTT | CASSPQGPNTEAFF
NA | NA | TRBJ2-1 | TRBV5-1 | TGCGCCAGCAGCTTGGGTGGCGGTAACTCCTACAATGAGCAGTTCTTC | CASSLGGGNSYNEQFF
TRBD1 | NA | TRBJ2-5 | TRBV7-9 | TGTGCCAGCAGCTCAGCGTCAGGGGGAGAGACCCAGTACTTC | CASSSASGGETQYF
TRBD2 | NA | TRBJ2-7 | TRBV7-3 | TGTGCCAGCAGCCTAGCGGGAGGGCCTTTCGAGCAGTACTTC | CASSLAGGPFEQYF
NA | NA | TRBJ1-3 | TRBV2 | TGTGCCAGCAGTGTAAGAGGAAACACCATATATTTT | CASSVRGNTIYF
TRBD2 | once | TRBJ2-1 | TRBV28 | TGTGCCAGCAGTTTGACTAGCTTGGCTGAGCAGTTCTTC | CASSLTSLAEQFF
NA | once | TRBJ2-7 | TRBV6-1 | TGTGCCAGCAGTGAACAAATTTCCGGCGAGCAGTACTTC | CASSEQISGEQYF